The rows below give T cell receptor beta chains drawn from one sample of a study of T cell responses to AZD1222 COVID-19 vaccine. Sequenced by immunoSEQ multiplex PCR; TCRdb stores in-frame clones only, minus some. This sample has some 80,000 clones, with roughly 90% found just once. This material consisted of peripheral blood, taken on day 0 of AZD1222 vaccination. These receptors came from an adult in good health. The CDR3 runs from the conserved cysteine through the conserved F or W. Each record gives: clone size, V gene, D gene, J gene, CDR3 protein, CDR3 DNA. The D gene is left open where the match is weak. Size is omitted from some rows. Given values are once, few, many or a class for expanded clones.

size: -
V: TRBV27
D: TRBD1
J: TRBJ1-2
CDR3: CASSIGTGEIWGYTF
DNA: TGTGCCAGCAGTATCGGGACAGGGGAGATCTGGGGCTACACCTTC

size: -
V: TRBV6-5
D: TRBD1
J: TRBJ2-7
CDR3: CASSYGAGGDEQYF
DNA: TGTGCCAGCAGTTACGGGGCAGGGGGCGACGAGCAGTACTTC

size: -
V: TRBV27
D: -
J: TRBJ2-5
CDR3: CASRETGTLETQYF
DNA: TGTGCCAGCAGGGAAACCGGGACCTTAGAGACCCAGTACTTC

size: -
V: TRBV19
D: -
J: TRBJ2-7
CDR3: CASSPRDPMTYEQYF
DNA: TGTGCCAGTAGTCCCAGGGACCCTATGACCTACGAGCAGTACTTC

size: -
V: TRBV4-1
D: -
J: TRBJ2-1
CDR3: CASSQDHRPSEQFF
DNA: TGCGCCAGCAGCCAAGATCACAGGCCGAGTGAGCAGTTCTTC

size: -
V: TRBV7-2
D: -
J: TRBJ2-7
CDR3: CASSFLANGEQYF
DNA: TGTGCCAGCAGCTTTCTAGCTAACGGCGAGCAGTACTTC

size: -
V: TRBV5-5
D: -
J: TRBJ1-1
CDR3: CASGYTEAFF
DNA: TGTGCCTCGGGGTACACTGAAGCTTTCTTT

size: -
V: TRBV7-2
D: -
J: TRBJ2-5
CDR3: CASSPEVLGQETQYF
DNA: TGTGCCAGCAGCCCTGAGGTTTTGGGCCAAGAGACCCAGTACTTC

size: -
V: TRBV3-1/TRBV3-2
D: TRBD1
J: TRBJ2-2
CDR3: CASTPRDRGTFGELFF
DNA: TGTGCCAGCACTCCCAGGGACAGAGGCACCTTCGGGGAGCTGTTTTTT

size: once
V: TRBV3-1/TRBV3-2
D: -
J: TRBJ2-5
CDR3: CASSPNGETQYF
DNA: TGTGCCAGCAGCCCCAATGGGGAGACCCAGTACTTC

size: -
V: TRBV27
D: TRBD1
J: TRBJ2-4
CDR3: CASSPDRGGLAKNIQYF
DNA: TGTGCCAGCAGTCCCGACAGGGGAGGCCTAGCCAAAAACATTCAGTACTTC

size: -
V: TRBV21-1
D: -
J: TRBJ1-2
CDR3: CASTTEGGQGQNYGYTF
DNA: TGTGCCAGCACCACGGAGGGGGGACAGGGACAAAACTATGGCTACACCTTC

size: -
V: TRBV27
D: -
J: TRBJ1-6
CDR3: CASSPDRAGNSPLHF
DNA: TGTGCCAGCAGTCCTGACAGAGCGGGTAATTCACCCCTCCACTTT

size: few
V: TRBV12-5
D: -
J: TRBJ2-3
CDR3: CASGSHLRDGDGDTQYF
DNA: TGTGCTAGTGGTTCCCACCTCCGGGACGGGGACGGAGATACGCAGTATTTT

size: -
V: TRBV14
D: -
J: TRBJ1-1
CDR3: CASSTTRGEVGSTEAFF
DNA: TGTGCCAGCAGCACCACCAGGGGAGAAGTTGGAAGCACTGAAGCTTTCTTT

size: medium-sized
V: TRBV13
D: TRBD1
J: TRBJ2-3
CDR3: CASSPDRGRTDTQYF
DNA: TGTGCCAGCAGCCCGGACAGGGGGCGGACAGATACGCAGTATTTT

size: -
V: TRBV3-1/TRBV3-2
D: TRBD2
J: TRBJ2-5
CDR3: CASSQDSPLAGQETQYF
DNA: TGTGCCAGCAGCCAAGACTCCCCCCTAGCGGGGCAAGAGACCCAGTACTTC

size: once
V: TRBV9
D: TRBD1
J: TRBJ1-2
CDR3: CASSSRGVMGRGLGYGYTF
DNA: TGTGCCAGCAGCTCTCGAGGAGTTATGGGCAGGGGGCTGGGCTATGGCTACACCTTC

size: -
V: TRBV28
D: -
J: TRBJ1-1
CDR3: CASSPDQGTEAFF
DNA: TGTGCCAGCAGCCCAGACCAGGGGACTGAAGCTTTCTTT

size: few
V: TRBV18
D: TRBD1
J: TRBJ1-5
CDR3: CASSPEQGRNNQPQHF
DNA: TGTGCCAGCTCACCGGAACAGGGGCGAAACAATCAGCCCCAGCATTTT

size: few
V: TRBV7-9
D: TRBD1
J: TRBJ1-2
CDR3: CASSGYRGDGYTF
DNA: TGTGCCAGCAGTGGTTACAGGGGGGATGGCTACACCTTC

size: -
V: TRBV11-2
D: -
J: TRBJ1-1
CDR3: CASSLSRGTAFF
DNA: TGTGCCAGCAGCTTATCGCGGGGAACGGCTTTCTTT

size: -
V: TRBV28
D: -
J: TRBJ1-5
CDR3: CATGLDRYQPQHF
DNA: TGTGCCACCGGATTGGACCGTTATCAGCCCCAGCATTTT

size: -
V: TRBV28
D: -
J: TRBJ2-2
CDR3: CASSLRSGELFF
DNA: TGTGCCAGCAGTTTACGGTCCGGGGAGCTGTTTTTT

size: -
V: TRBV28
D: -
J: TRBJ1-4
CDR3: CASSLLPGGGQKKLFF
DNA: TGTGCCAGCAGTTTATTGCCCGGAGGAGGGCAAAAAAAACTGTTTTTT

size: -
V: TRBV27
D: TRBD1
J: TRBJ1-6
CDR3: CASSSSGQYNSPLHF
DNA: TGTGCCAGCAGCTCTTCGGGACAGTATAATTCACCCCTCCACTTT

size: -
V: TRBV5-1
D: TRBD1
J: TRBJ2-3
CDR3: CASSTQGSSTDTQYF
DNA: TGCGCCAGCAGTACACAGGGGTCTAGCACAGATACGCAGTATTTT

size: once
V: TRBV5-8
D: TRBD1
J: TRBJ2-7
CDR3: CASSQRRQGQEQYF
DNA: TGTGCCAGCAGCCAACGACGACAGGGGCAGGAGCAGTACTTC

size: medium-sized
V: TRBV19
D: -
J: TRBJ1-5
CDR3: CASSIDLSGFNQPQHF
DNA: TGTGCCAGTAGTATAGATCTATCAGGTTTCAATCAGCCCCAGCATTTT

size: -
V: TRBV7-9
D: -
J: TRBJ2-2
CDR3: CASSQVRTTNTGELFF
DNA: TGTGCCAGCAGCCAGGTCCGGACGACGAACACCGGGGAGCTGTTTTTT

size: -
V: TRBV5-1
D: -
J: TRBJ2-6
CDR3: CASSLAPAGANVLTF
DNA: TGCGCCAGCAGCTTGGCACCGGCTGGGGCCAACGTCCTGACTTTC

size: -
V: TRBV5-6
D: -
J: TRBJ2-6
CDR3: CASSLPQGRANVLTF
DNA: TGTGCCAGCAGCCTTCCCCAGGGGAGGGCCAACGTCCTGACTTTC